The 21 T cell receptor beta chains given below trace back to one sample, sequenced in a study of blood T cell repertoires in COVID-19. The method was immunoSEQ multiplex PCR; TCRdb's version includes in-frame clones alone and lacks a portion of them. The table lists around 200,000 clones, 85% to 90% of them singletons. The specimen sequenced was peripheral blood. The origin of the receptors is a man aged 65 to 79 with active or convalescent COVID-19.

The chain carries TRBV6-6 and TRBJ2-7; 10 nucleotides match TRBD2. Per the germline V gene, CDR1 is MNHNY and CDR2 is SVGAGI (reference sequence). V gave up 4 bases and J gave up 5 bases; unmatched junction bases: 5. This CDR3 comprises 14 residues. The CDR3: CASSSSGGANEQYF. DNA for the CDR3: TGTGCCAGCAGTTCGAGCGGGGGGGCCAACGAGCAGTACTTC.

The CDR3 DNA follows: TGTGCCAGCAGCTTCCCGGGACTAGCAGGCTACGAGCAGTACTTC. This encodes CASSFPGLAGYEQYF. J is TRBJ2-7 and V is TRBV5-4, with 9 bases that match TRBD2. Per the germline V gene, CDR1 is SGHNT and CDR2 is YYREEE (reference sequence). Germline trimming cut 2 bases from V and 3 bases from J; bases unmatched to any gene: 6. CDR3 length equals 15 residues. Using reference TRBV5-4 and TRBJ2-7 for the parts outside the CDR3, the full variable domain is ETGVTQSPTHLIKTRGQQVTLRCSSQSGHNTVSWYQQALGQGPQFIFQYYREEENGRGNFPPRFSGLQFPNYSSELNVNALELDDSALYLCASSFPGLAGYEQYFGPGTRLTVT.

The chain combines TRBV28 with TRBJ1-2; perhaps TRBD1 as D (5 bases). Germline V gives CDR1 MDHEN, CDR2 SYDVKM. The CDR3 is 13 amino acids. V lost 3 bases and J lost 5, with 10 bases in between. CDR3 region: CASSFGREYGYTF. CDR3 sequence (DNA): TGTGCCAGCAGTTTTGGCAGGGAATATGGCTACACCTTC.

Here the CDR3 DNA reads TGTGCCAGCAGCTTAGCCAGAGCGGACGCTGAAGGAGAGCAGTACTTC. The encoded protein is CASSLARADAEGEQYF. The chain joins TRBV13 to TRBJ2-7, with TRBD2 as a possible D gene (5 bases). The V end lost 1 base, the J end lost 7 bases, and 20 bases lay between the germline ends. CDR3 length: 16 residues. CDR1 is PRHDT and CDR2 is FYEKMQ in the germline V gene (reference sequence).

The chain has TRBV18 and TRBJ2-7, with D unresolved. Germline V gives CDR1 KGHSH, CDR2 LQKENI. The CDR3 consists of 12 residues. Trimming took off 3 bases at V and 3 bases at J, with 6 bases between the two ends. The CDR3 DNA reads as TGTGCCAGCTCACCTCGCGACTACGAGCAGTACTTC. Translating it yields CASSPRDYEQYF.

J is TRBJ1-2 and V is TRBV5-6, with a weak D call TRBD1 (6 bases). V was pared by 4 bases and J by 2 bases, with 9 bases between. The CDR3 has 13 amino acids. Germline-derived CDR1 and CDR2 are SGHDT and YYEEEE. The CDR3 protein is CASSTDRNYGYTF. DNA for the CDR3: TGTGCCAGCAGCACGGACAGAAACTATGGCTACACCTTC.

The chain combines TRBV24-1 with TRBJ1-2, with TRBD1 matching over 7 bases. Trimming cost V 5 bases and J 2 bases; bases outside gene matches: 7. Germline CDR1 is KGHDR and CDR2 is SFDVKD. This CDR3 contains 15 residues. For the CDR3, the DNA is TGTGCCACCAGTGCTTCAGGACAGGCGAACTATGGCTACACCTTC. Encoded protein: CATSASGQANYGYTF.

This chain joins TRBV30 and TRBJ1-6, with D perhaps TRBD1 (6 bases). V lost 0 bases to trimming and J lost 0 bases, with 18 bases between them. The CDR3 has 19 amino acids. Looked up from germline, CDR1 is GTSNPN and CDR2 is SVGIG (reference sequence). In DNA form, the CDR3 reads TGTGCCTGGAGTGTAAGGGGCCAGGGGTTAAGCTCCTATAATTCACCCCTCCACTTT. As protein: CAWSVRGQGLSSYNSPLHF.

The rearrangement links TRBV4-1 to TRBJ2-3, with D unclear. Trimming shortened V by 0 bases and J by 0 bases, and 4 bases separated the two germline ends. The CDR3 runs 14 residues. Germline V gives CDR1 MGHRA, CDR2 YSYEKL. DNA for the CDR3: TGCGCCAGCAGCCAAGATCGTAGCACAGATACGCAGTATTTT. As protein: CASSQDRSTDTQYF.

V is TRBV24-1 and J is TRBJ2-1; TRBD1 aligns across 8 bases. The CDR3 sequence is 14 residues long. V dropped 9 bases and J dropped 3; count of bases not matched to a gene: 6. Germline values: CDR1 KGHDR, CDR2 SFDVKD. CDR3 nucleotides: TGTGCCACCGGGACAGGAAACCTCTACAATGAGCAGTTCTTC. Protein product: CATGTGNLYNEQFF.

The rearrangement uses TRBV27 and TRBJ1-5; the D gene is possibly TRBD1 (6 bases). Germline V gives CDR1 MNHEY, CDR2 SMNVEV (reference sequence). The CDR3 totals 15 residues. Trimming removed 5 bases from V and 2 bases from J, with 13 bases in between. The CDR3, as DNA: TGTGCCAGCAGTCGCATAAACAGGGGCAATCAGCCCCAGCATTTT. Its translation: CASSRINRGNQPQHF.

This chain joins TRBV24-1 and TRBJ1-1; TRBD1 might be the D (5 bases). Per germline, CDR1 KGHDR and CDR2 SFDVKD. V lost 3 bases, J lost 3 bases, and 13 bases lay in between. The CDR3 is made up of 15 amino acids. CDR3 bases: TGTGCCACCAGTGATCCGCAGGCGGGGGACACTGAAGCTTTCTTT. Protein product: CATSDPQAGDTEAFF.

This chain connects TRBV7-6 to TRBJ1-5; D uncertain. Germline CDR1 reads SGHVS; CDR2 reads FNYEAQ. This CDR3 comprises 18 residues. V gave up 1 base and J gave up 0 bases, with 16 bases separating them. The CDR3 DNA reads TGTGCCAGCAGCTTAGAGCCGGAAACTATCTATAGCAATCAGCCCCAGCATTTT. It codes for CASSLEPETIYSNQPQHF.

The chain couples TRBV7-2 to TRBJ1-1, with D possibly being TRBD1 (5 bases). This CDR3 contains 15 residues. The ends were cut back, 7 bases at V and 4 bases at J, with 19 bases in the middle. CDR1 and CDR2 from the germline V gene are SGHTA and FQGNSA. CDR3 in DNA: TGTGCCAGCACCTCAGACCCGGGGGGTGGCACTGAAGCTTTCTTT. Amino acid sequence: CASTSDPGGGTEAFF.

The chain couples TRBV7-2 to TRBJ1-6, with D unclear. Trimming took off 5 bases at V and 7 bases at J, with 6 bases between the two ends. CDR1 and CDR2 (germline): SGHTA, FQGNSA. This CDR3 region has 12 residues. The chain's CDR3 is CASSVRNSPLHF. The CDR3 nucleotides are TGTGCCAGCAGCGTCAGGAATTCACCCCTCCACTTT.

The genes are TRBV18 and TRBJ1-5; 7 bases are shared with TRBD1. With 3 bases clipped from V and 5 bases from J, the junction kept 4 bases outside the gene matches. The CDR3 is 14 residues long. Germline loops: CDR1 KGHSH, CDR2 LQKENI. The CDR3 DNA reads as TGTGCCAGCTCACCCGGACAGGAAGATCAGCCCCAGCATTTT. Amino acid sequence: CASSPGQEDQPQHF.

The chain links TRBV7-6 to TRBJ1-4; 9 positions match TRBD1. This CDR3 contains 15 residues. After removal of 5 bases from V and 7 bases from J, the junction contained 8 bases not matched to a gene. Germline loops: CDR1 SGHVS, CDR2 FNYEAQ. This CDR3 is CASSANRGQLEKLFF. The CDR3 DNA follows: TGTGCCAGCAGCGCGAACAGGGGGCAACTTGAAAAACTGTTTTTT.

The J gene is TRBJ2-3, the V gene TRBV18; 7 bases fit TRBD2. Germline values: CDR1 KGHSH, CDR2 LQKENI. The length of the CDR3 is 14 residues. Unmatched junction bases numbered 3, after V lost 4 bases and J lost 2 bases. CDR3 in amino acids: CASSQRLATDTQYF. CDR3 sequence (DNA): TGTGCCAGCTCACAAAGACTAGCCACAGATACGCAGTATTTT.

The chain combines TRBV28 with TRBJ1-1; the D gene is possibly TRBD1 (5 bases). Germline V gene sequence: CDR1 MDHEN, CDR2 SYDVKM. The ends were cut back, 5 bases at V and 1 base at J, with 17 bases in the middle. This CDR3 comprises 16 residues. CDR3 amino acids: CASSPWVAGKNTEAFF. DNA for the CDR3: TGTGCCAGCAGTCCCTGGGTTGCAGGGAAGAACACTGAAGCTTTCTTT.

The chain has TRBV19 and TRBJ2-4; 13 bases are a match to TRBD2. CDR1 and CDR2 (germline): LNHDA, SQIVND (reference sequence). The CDR3 length is 18 residues. V lost 4 bases, J lost 1 base, and 7 bases stayed unmatched. In nucleotides, the CDR3 is TGTGCCAGTAGTAGGACTAGCGGGAGCGGGTTCGCCAAAAACATTCAGTACTTC. Translating gives CASSRTSGSGFAKNIQYF.

This sequence joins TRBV6-2 or TRBV6-3 and TRBJ1-5, with 11 bases identical to TRBD1. This CDR3 is 15 amino acids long. The trim removed 6 bases at V and 6 bases at J, leaving 7 bases unmatched. The germline V gene has CDR1 MNHEY and CDR2 SVGEGT. The CDR3 loop is CASSLGTGGIQPQHF. The CDR3 region has the DNA TGTGCCAGCAGCCTCGGGACAGGGGGAATTCAGCCCCAGCATTTT.